This record looks at one T cell receptor beta chain sequence and its context. The record originates from a study of blood T cell repertoires in COVID-19. Data came from immunoSEQ multiplex PCR; TCRdb stores just in-frame clones and leaves some out. The table lists 260,000 or so clones, approximately 80% of them singletons. Germline loops: CDR1 KGHSH, CDR2 LQKENI. V lost 3 bases, J lost 4 bases, and 2 bases stayed unmatched. There are 14 residues in the CDR3. This TCR was sampled from a woman aged 80 or older with COVID-19, enrolled during active disease. The sequenced material came from peripheral blood. V usage is TRBV18 and J usage is TRBJ1-2; TRBD1 matches at 10 bases. The CDR3, as DNA: TGTGCCAGCTCACCGACAGGGGGCGCCTATGGCTACACCTTC. Its protein product is CASSPTGGAYGYTF.